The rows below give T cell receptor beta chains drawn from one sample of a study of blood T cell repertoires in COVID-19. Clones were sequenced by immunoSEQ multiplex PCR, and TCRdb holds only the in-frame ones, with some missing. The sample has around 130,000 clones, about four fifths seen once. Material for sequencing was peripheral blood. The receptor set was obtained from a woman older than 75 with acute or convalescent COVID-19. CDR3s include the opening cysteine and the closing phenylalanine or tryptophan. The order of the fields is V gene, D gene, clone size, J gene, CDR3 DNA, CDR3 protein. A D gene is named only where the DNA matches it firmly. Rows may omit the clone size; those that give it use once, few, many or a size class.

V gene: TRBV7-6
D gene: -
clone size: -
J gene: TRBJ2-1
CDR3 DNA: TGTGCCAGCAGGGCAGGGGACTACAATGAGCAGTTCTTC
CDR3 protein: CASRAGDYNEQFF

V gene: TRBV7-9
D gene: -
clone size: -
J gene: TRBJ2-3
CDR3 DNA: TGTGCCAGCAGCTTAGAACGGACTATCCCCGGCACAGATACGCAGTATTTT
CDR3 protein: CASSLERTIPGTDTQYF

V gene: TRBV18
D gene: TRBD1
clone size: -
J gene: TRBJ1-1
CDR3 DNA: TGTGCCAGCTCACCGGGGACAGGGGACGCCGGAGCTTTCTTT
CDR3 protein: CASSPGTGDAGAFF

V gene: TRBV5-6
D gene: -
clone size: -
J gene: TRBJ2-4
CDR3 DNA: TGTGCCAGCAGCTTGGGGTGGTTAGTTCCAAACATTCAGTACTTC
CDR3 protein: CASSLGWLVPNIQYF

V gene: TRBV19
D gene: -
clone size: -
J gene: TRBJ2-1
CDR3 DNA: TGTGCCAGTAGTGGAGACCTAGCCCTTGAGCAGTTCTTC
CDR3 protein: CASSGDLALEQFF

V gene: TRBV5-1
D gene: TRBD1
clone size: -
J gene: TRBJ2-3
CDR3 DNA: TGCGCCAGCAGCCTAACAGGGGAAGTCTCGTTCAGAGATACGCAGTATTTT
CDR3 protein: CASSLTGEVSFRDTQYF

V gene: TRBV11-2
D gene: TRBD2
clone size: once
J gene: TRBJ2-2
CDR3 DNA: TGTGCCAGCAGCATACTAGCGGGAGGTGCCGGGGAGCTGTTTTTT
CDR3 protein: CASSILAGGAGELFF

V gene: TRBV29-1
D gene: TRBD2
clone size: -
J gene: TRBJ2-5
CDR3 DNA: TGCAGCGTTTCTGAAACTAGCGCGAAAGAGACCCAGTACTTC
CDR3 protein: CSVSETSAKETQYF

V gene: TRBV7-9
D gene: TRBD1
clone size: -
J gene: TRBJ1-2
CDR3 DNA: TGTGCCAGCAGCTACTTAGGGACAGGGTATCAAGGCTACACCTTC
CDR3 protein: CASSYLGTGYQGYTF

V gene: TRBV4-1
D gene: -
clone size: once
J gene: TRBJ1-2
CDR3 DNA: TGCGCCAGCAGCCAAGTTCCTCGGGGGGCGAACTATGGCTACACCTTC
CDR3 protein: CASSQVPRGANYGYTF

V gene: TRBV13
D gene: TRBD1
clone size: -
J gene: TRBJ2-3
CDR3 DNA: TGTGCCAGCAGCTTAGGCGACAGGGCCTCCACAGATACGCAGTATTTT
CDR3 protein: CASSLGDRASTDTQYF

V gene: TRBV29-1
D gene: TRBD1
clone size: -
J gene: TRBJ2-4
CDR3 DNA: TGCAGCGTAGGACAGGGAGTTTGGGGGCTAGCCAAAAACATTCAGTACTTC
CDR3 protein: CSVGQGVWGLAKNIQYF

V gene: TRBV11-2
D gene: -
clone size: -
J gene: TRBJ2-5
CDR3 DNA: TGTGCCAGCAGCCCACCCAGGGAGACCCAGTACTTC
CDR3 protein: CASSPPRETQYF

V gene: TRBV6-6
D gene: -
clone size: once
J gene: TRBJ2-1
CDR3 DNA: TGTGCCAGCAAACACCAGAGGGCCCCGGCCTACAATGAGCAGTTCTTC
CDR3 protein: CASKHQRAPAYNEQFF

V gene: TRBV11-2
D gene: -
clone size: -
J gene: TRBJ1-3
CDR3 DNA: TGTGCCAGCAGCTCCGGGGCGGGACCGAACTCTGGAAACACCATATATTTT
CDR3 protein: CASSSGAGPNSGNTIYF

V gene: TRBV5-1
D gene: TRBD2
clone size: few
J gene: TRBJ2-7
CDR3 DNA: TGCGCCAGCAGCTTGGGGGCGGGTAGCGGGGGCCTAAGCTCCTACGAGCAGTACTTC
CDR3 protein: CASSLGAGSGGLSSYEQYF

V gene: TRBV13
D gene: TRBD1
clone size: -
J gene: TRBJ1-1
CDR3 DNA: TGTGCCAGCATCAGACAGGGGGCAAAAACTGAAGCTTTCTTT
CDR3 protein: CASIRQGAKTEAFF

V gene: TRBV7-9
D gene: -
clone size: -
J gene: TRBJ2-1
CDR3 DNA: TGTGCCAGCAGCTTAGCGGTGGCGGGAATGGGCGGGAATGAGCAGTTCTTC
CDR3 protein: CASSLAVAGMGGNEQFF

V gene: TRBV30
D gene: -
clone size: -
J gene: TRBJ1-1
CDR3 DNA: TGTGCCTGGAATACCTCCCCTGACAGGACATACCGTTGGATGAACACTGAAGCTTTCTTT
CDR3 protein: CAWNTSPDRTYRWMNTEAFF

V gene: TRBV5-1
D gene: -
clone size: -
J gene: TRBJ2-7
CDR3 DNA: TGCGCCAGCAGCTTGGGACAGGGAGGAGGCGAGCAGTACTTC
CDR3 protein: CASSLGQGGGEQYF

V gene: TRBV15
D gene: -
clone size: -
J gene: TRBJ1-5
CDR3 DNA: TGTGCCACCAGCAGACCCCTGGCGGGACAGCCCCAGCATTTT
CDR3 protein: CATSRPLAGQPQHF

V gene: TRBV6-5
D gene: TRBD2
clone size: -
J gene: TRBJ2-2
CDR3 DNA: TGTGCCAGCAGTCCGGGACTAGCGGCCGGGGAGCTGTTTTTT
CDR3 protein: CASSPGLAAGELFF

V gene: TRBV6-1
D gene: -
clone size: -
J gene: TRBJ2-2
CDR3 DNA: TGTGCCAGCAGTGCCCGGACAAGACGGGACACCGGGGAGCTGTTTTTT
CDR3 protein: CASSARTRRDTGELFF

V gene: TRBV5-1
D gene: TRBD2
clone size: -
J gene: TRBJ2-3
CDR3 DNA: TGCGCCAGCAGCTTAACTAGCGGGAGCACAGATACGCAGTATTTT
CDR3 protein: CASSLTSGSTDTQYF

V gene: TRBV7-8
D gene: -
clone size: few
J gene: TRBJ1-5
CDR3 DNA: TGTGCCAGCAGCTTAGACGGTCTTCAGCCCCAGCATTTT
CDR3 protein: CASSLDGLQPQHF

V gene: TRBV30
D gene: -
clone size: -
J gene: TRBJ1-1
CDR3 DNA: TGTGCCTGGAGATATGTTGAAGCTTTCTTT
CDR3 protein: CAWRYVEAFF

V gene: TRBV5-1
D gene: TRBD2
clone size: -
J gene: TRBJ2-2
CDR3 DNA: TGCGCCAGCAGTCAACGACTAGCGGGGTCGGGGGAGCTGTTTTTT
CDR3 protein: CASSQRLAGSGELFF

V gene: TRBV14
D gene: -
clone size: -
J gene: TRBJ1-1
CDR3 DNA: TGTGCCAGCAGCCGGTTCTTGGGAGGGGAGAACACTGAAGCTTTCTTT
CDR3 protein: CASSRFLGGENTEAFF

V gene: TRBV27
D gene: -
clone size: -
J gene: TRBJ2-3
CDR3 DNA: TGTGCCAGCAGGTCAAGGAGGACAGATACGCAGTATTTT
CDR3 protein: CASRSRRTDTQYF

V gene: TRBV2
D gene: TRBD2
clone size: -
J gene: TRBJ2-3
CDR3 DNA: TGTGCCAGCAGCCCAGGACCACTAGCGGGGGGGCACCAAGATACGCAGTATTTT
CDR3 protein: CASSPGPLAGGHQDTQYF

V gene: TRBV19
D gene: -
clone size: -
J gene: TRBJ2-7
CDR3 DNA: TGTGCCAGTAGTAGACAGGGAGGTATCACCTACGAGCAGTACTTC
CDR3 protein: CASSRQGGITYEQYF

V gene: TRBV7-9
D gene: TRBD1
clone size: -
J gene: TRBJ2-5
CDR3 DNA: TGTGCCAGCAGCTTTGGACAGGGGGCCGAAGAGACCCAGTACTTC
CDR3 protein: CASSFGQGAEETQYF

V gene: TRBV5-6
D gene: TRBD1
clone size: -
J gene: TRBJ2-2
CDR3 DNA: TGTGCCAGCAGCATGGGTGGGACAGGGTACACCGGGGAGCTGTTTTTT
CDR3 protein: CASSMGGTGYTGELFF

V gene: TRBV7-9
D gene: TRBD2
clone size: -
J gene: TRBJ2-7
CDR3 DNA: TGTGCCAGCAGTTCCGGGACTAGCGGAACACCTTGGGAGCAGTACTTC
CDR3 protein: CASSSGTSGTPWEQYF

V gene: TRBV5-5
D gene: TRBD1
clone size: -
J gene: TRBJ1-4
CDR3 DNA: TGTGCCAGCAGCTTGAGGGCAGGGGGCATGACTAATGAAAAACTGTTTTTT
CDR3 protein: CASSLRAGGMTNEKLFF

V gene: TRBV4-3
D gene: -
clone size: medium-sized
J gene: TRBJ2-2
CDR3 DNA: TGCGCCAGCAGCCCCCGGGACGGGGAGCTGTTTTTT
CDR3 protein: CASSPRDGELFF

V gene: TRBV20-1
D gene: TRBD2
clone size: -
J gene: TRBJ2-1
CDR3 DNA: TGCAGTGCTAGTTATCCTAGCGGGAGGGCGAAGAATGAGCAGTTCTTC
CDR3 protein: CSASYPSGRAKNEQFF

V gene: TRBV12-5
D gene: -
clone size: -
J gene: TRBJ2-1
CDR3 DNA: TGTGCTAGTGGTCCCATCGAGCTCTACAATGAGCAGTTCTTC
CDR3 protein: CASGPIELYNEQFF

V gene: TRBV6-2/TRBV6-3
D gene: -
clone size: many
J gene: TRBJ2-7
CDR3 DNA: TGTGCCAGCAGCACCCTTATAGCGCTGGGGACACTCTACGAGCAGTACTTC
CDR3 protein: CASSTLIALGTLYEQYF

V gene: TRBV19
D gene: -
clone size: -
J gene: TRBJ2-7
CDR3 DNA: TGTGCCAGTAGTCGTTGGGGGGGGCAAGAGGGCGAGCAGTACTTC
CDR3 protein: CASSRWGGQEGEQYF